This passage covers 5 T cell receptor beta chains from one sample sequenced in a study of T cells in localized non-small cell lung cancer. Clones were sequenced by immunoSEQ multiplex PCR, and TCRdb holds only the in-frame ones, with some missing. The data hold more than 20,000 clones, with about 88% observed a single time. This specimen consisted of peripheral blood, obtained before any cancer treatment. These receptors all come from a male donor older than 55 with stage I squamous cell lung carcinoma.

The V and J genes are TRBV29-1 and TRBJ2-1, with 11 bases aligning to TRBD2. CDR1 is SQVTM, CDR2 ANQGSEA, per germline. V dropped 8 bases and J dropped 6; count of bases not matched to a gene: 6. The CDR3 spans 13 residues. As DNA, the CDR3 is TGCAGCTCTCACGGACTAGCGGGCAATGAGCAGTTCTTC. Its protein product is CSSHGLAGNEQFF.

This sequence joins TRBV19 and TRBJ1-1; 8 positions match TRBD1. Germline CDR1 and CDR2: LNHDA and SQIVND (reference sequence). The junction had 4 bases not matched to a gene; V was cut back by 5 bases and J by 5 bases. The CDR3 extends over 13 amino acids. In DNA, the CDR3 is TGTGCCAGTAGTCATAACAGGGGGACTGAAGCTTTCTTT. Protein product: CASSHNRGTEAFF.

The CDR3 protein is CASSPGLLETQYF. The CDR3 DNA follows: TGCGCCAGCAGCCCGGGACTGCTGGAGACCCAGTACTTC. V is TRBV5-1 and J is TRBJ2-5; maybe TRBD2 (6 bases). Germline V CDR1 and CDR2: SGHRS, YFSETQ. V shed 4 bases and J shed 5 bases, with 12 bases lying between them. There are 13 residues in the CDR3.

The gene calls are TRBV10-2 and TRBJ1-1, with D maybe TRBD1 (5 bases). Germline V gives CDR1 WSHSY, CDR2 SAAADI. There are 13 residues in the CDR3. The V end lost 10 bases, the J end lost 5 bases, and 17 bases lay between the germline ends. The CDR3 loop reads CATSGTGVTEAFF. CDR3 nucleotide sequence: TGCGCCACCTCAGGGACGGGCGTGACTGAAGCTTTCTTT.

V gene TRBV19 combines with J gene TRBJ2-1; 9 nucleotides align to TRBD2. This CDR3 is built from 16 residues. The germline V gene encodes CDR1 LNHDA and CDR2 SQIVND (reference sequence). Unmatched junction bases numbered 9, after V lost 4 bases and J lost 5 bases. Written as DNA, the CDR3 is TGTGCCAGTAGTACTCCTGGACTAGCGAGTCACAATGAGCAGTTCTTC. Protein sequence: CASSTPGLASHNEQFF.